This T cell receptor delta chain was identified in a study of gamma-delta T cells after stem cell transplantation. TCRdb reanalysed the RT-PCR reads with CATT. The sample has over 650 delta-chain clones, roughly 2.8% seen once. The junction had 12 bases not matched to a gene; V was cut back by 8 bases and J by 0 bases. Germline CDR1 and CDR2: TSWWSYY and QGS. The CDR3 totals 19 residues. The receptor comes from a human donor. It is not recorded whose cells these are; they may come from a transplant donor. Sequenced material: gamma-delta T cells. The J gene is TRDJ2, the V gene TRDV1; 13 bases align to TRDD3. CDR3 residues: CALTSTGGYVKPLTAQLFF. CDR3 DNA sequence: TGTGCTCTTACAAGTACTGGGGGATACGTGAAACCTTTGACAGCACAACTCTTCTTT.